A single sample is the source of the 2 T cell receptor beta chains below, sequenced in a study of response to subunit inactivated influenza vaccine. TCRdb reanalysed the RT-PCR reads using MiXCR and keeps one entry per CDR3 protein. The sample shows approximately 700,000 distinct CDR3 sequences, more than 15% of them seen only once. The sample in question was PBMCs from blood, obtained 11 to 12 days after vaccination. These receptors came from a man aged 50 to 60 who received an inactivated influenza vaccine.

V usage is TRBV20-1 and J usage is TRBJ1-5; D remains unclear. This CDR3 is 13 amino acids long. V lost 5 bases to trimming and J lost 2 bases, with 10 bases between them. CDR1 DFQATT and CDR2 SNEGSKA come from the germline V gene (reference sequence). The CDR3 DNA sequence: TGCAGTGCTTGGGAGGAGGGCAATCAGCCCCAGCATTTT. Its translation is CSAWEEGNQPQHF.

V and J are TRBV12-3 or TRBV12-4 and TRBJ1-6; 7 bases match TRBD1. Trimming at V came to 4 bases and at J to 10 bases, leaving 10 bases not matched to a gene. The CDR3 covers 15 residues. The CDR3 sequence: CASSSGQARGSPLHF. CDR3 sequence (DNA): TGTGCCAGCAGTTCAGGACAGGCCCGGGGGTCACCCCTCCACTTT.